The present TCR beta chain was sequenced within a study of cytomegalovirus exposure and HLA in healthy donors. Per germline, CDR1 SQVTM and CDR2 ANQGSEA. With 5 bases removed from V and 1 base from J, the gap between germline ends came to 4 bases. CDR3 length equals 11 residues. The study ran its PCR with 60 Vbeta and 13 Jbeta primers. As originally analysed: Roughly 11 million shared chains were among the about 80 million unique TCR beta chains that a later analysis counted. The protocol was immunoSEQ multiplex PCR, while the TCRdb copy is restricted to in-frame clones and leaves out a portion. The V and J calls and the clone size are those of that table, but D and trimming were determined from the DNA. The repertoire holds 150,000 to 200,000 clones, with just under 80% as singletons. General study findings and limits: A prior analysis recorded that most TCR beta V segments were productive about 87% or about 30% of the time. In a later analysis, HLA-associated beta chains showed higher expansion and lower generation probabilities than comparable chains. In all likelihood, a cluster of highly shared sequence variants was a sequencing artifact.

A note on this clone: What it binds is unknown.

The sequenced sample consisted of PBMCs. This sequence was found in a woman aged 50 to 60 in good health and CMV-seropositive. The rearrangement links TRBV29-1 to TRBJ2-3; no reliable D call. CDR3 coding DNA: TGCAGCGTTCGAGGCACAGATACGCAGTATTTT. Amino acid sequence: CSVRGTDTQYF.